Detailed here is one T cell receptor beta chain. The source of the sample is a study of blood T cell repertoires in COVID-19. As for the study in general: COVID-19 samples, acute and convalescent, were from the United States, Italy and Spain. PBMCs, B-cell-depleted T cells, or T cells were the source of the cDNA or gDNA that made up the material.

Seattle researchers signed up patients amid active infection and tracked them longitudinally. Methods used by the authors: Reference gene primer amplification yielded estimated nucleated cell counts. TCRdb keeps only in-frame clones here, not all; method: immunoSEQ multiplex PCR. That table gives V, J and clone size, and the DNA gave D and trimming. This sample has 200,000 or so clones; 80% to 90% occur once, and the top ten carry about 11%. Sequenced input: peripheral blood. This clonotype originated in a woman of 80 years or more with COVID-19, enrolled during active disease.

CDR3 protein: CASTGRSYNSPLHF. The DNA of the CDR3 is TGTGCCAGCACGGGGAGATCCTATAATTCACCCCTCCACTTT. The chain combines TRBV6-5 with TRBJ1-6; D is uncertain. The germline V and J ends were trimmed by 7 bases and 1 base, with 8 bases remaining between them. Germline CDR1 is MNHEY and CDR2 is SVGAGI. This CDR3 has 14 amino acids.